A single T cell receptor (beta chain) is shown here with its context. The data are from a study of blood T cell repertoires in COVID-19. Turning to the study itself: The study drew acute and convalescent COVID-19 samples from the United States, Italy and Spain. T cells, B-cell-depleted T cells, or PBMCs supplied cDNA or gDNA.

Per the germline V gene, CDR1 is LNHDA and CDR2 is SQIVND (reference sequence). The ends lost 3 bases at V and 7 bases at J; junction bases unmatched: 5. There are 14 residues in the CDR3. Original methodology: Amplification of reference gene primers provided the estimated nucleated cell counts. The method was immunoSEQ multiplex PCR; TCRdb's version includes in-frame clones alone and lacks a portion of them. V and J calls and clone size are copied from that table; D and trimming were computed from the DNA. This table holds approximately 670,000 clones, 85% to 90% found once. The rearrangement uses TRBV19 and TRBJ2-1; TRBD2 matches at 8 bases. Input material: peripheral blood. The sequence came from a woman between 18 and 29 years old with acute or convalescent COVID-19. CDR3 residues: CASSIRRGENEQFF. For the CDR3, the DNA is TGTGCCAGTAGTATTAGGCGGGGGGAAAATGAGCAGTTCTTC.